This TCR beta chain was captured by sequencing in a study of early T cells in non-severe SARS-CoV-2 infection. For the study at large: Sequencing of unsorted whole blood was done on bulk RNA, leaving chains unpaired. General study results and limits: The VDJdb matching leaned toward anti-spike CD8 responses and overlooked private and CD4 specificities.

This clonotype was seen a handful of times. Its antigen is not known. Each cDNA molecule carried a unique molecular identifier. Using its own MiXCR run on the 5' RACE reads, TCRdb lists one record per CDR3 protein. The sample comprises tens of thousands of distinct CDR3 sequences, 5.3% of which are singletons, and 3.5% to 5% rests with the top ten. The receptor comes from an adult who was a healthcare worker with PCR-confirmed SARS-CoV-2 infection or an uninfected control (not recorded which). Sequencing was performed on whole blood.

CDR3 sequence reads: CAISTQAAGSPFF. CDR3 coding DNA: TGTGCCATCAGTACTCAGGCGGCAGGCTCGCCGTTCTTC. The rearrangement uses TRBV10-3 and TRBJ2-1, with D hard to call. Trimming removed 5 bases at V and 15 bases at J, with 20 bases between. Germline CDR1 is ENHRY and CDR2 is SYGVKD. The CDR3 is 13 amino acids.